This T cell receptor (beta chain) was documented in a study of shared clonotypes between healthy human individuals. The V gene lost 10 bases and the J gene lost 4 bases, with 29 bases spanning the gap. Looked up from germline, CDR1 is WNHNN and CDR2 is SYGVQD (reference sequence). The CDR3 covers 17 residues. All participating donors were Caucasian adults from Nashville, Tennessee. Repertoires were generated with immunoSEQ multiplex PCR, while TCRdb's copy carries only in-frame clones and drops some. The sample includes roughly 500,000 clones, approximately 82% of them seen just once. In this sample, this clone turned up once.

This sequence joins TRBV10-1 and TRBJ2-7; TRBD2 might be the D (6 bases). The TCR was taken from a woman aged 40-49 years in good health. Some clones in this sample may be carry-over from other donors' samples. Specimen: PBMCs. The CDR3 spells CAILTSSTSSIGYEQYF. For the CDR3, the DNA is TGCGCCATACTGACCTCCTCCACTAGCTCAATCGGGTACGAGCAGTACTTC.